The next 27 T cell receptor beta chains were all read from a single sample in a study of chemoradiotherapy in HPV16-positive cancers. Sequencing was performed with immunoSEQ multiplex PCR; in TCRdb, only in-frame clones are kept and a portion is missing. The table records fewer than 30,000 clones, 94% of them present only once. This sample was taken from a patient who underwent chemoradiotherapy. These receptors were obtained from a human donor with HPV-associated anogenital cancer.

CDR3 protein: CASSRGRNNQPQHF. CDR3 nucleotide sequence: TGTGCCAGCAGCCGAGGACGGAACAATCAGCCCCAGCATTTT. This sequence joins TRBV13 and TRBJ1-5; D remains unclear. V was trimmed by 5 bases and J by 3 bases, leaving 11 bases between them. There are 14 residues in the CDR3. Germline V gene sequence: CDR1 PRHDT, CDR2 FYEKMQ (reference sequence).

The rearrangement joins TRBV6-1 to TRBJ2-2, with unresolved D. The ends were cut back, 4 bases at V and 7 bases at J, with 10 bases in the middle. The germline CDR1 and CDR2 sequences are MNHNS and SASEGT. There are 13 residues in the CDR3. CDR3 nucleotides: TGTGCCAGCAGTGTCTGGGTGGACGGGGAGCTGTTTTTT. Its protein is CASSVWVDGELFF.

The chain carries TRBV27 and TRBJ1-5; D unresolved. The germline V gene has CDR1 MNHEY and CDR2 SMNVEV (reference sequence). V was shortened by 8 bases and J by 9 bases, with 11 bases between the two germline ends. This CDR3 spans 11 amino acids. CDR3 residues: CASGRIRPQHF. The CDR3 nucleotides are TGTGCCAGCGGTCGCATTAGGCCCCAGCATTTT.

This chain connects TRBV28 to TRBJ1-4; tentative D call: TRBD1 (5 bases). The V end lost 8 bases, the J end lost 4 bases, and 17 bases lay between the germline ends. Germline CDR1 reads MDHEN; CDR2 reads SYDVKM. This CDR3 is built from 15 residues. CDR3 amino acids: CASSLLDSFNEKLFF. In nucleotides, the CDR3 is TGTGCCAGCTCGCTCCTAGACAGCTTTAATGAAAAACTGTTTTTT.

The chain carries TRBV28 and TRBJ1-1; perhaps TRBD1 as D (5 bases). This CDR3 region has 12 residues. The germline V gene encodes CDR1 MDHEN and CDR2 SYDVKM. Trimming removed 8 bases from V and 1 base from J, with 8 bases in between. The DNA of the CDR3 is TGTGCCAGCGAAACAGGGAACACTGAAGCTTTCTTT. It encodes CASETGNTEAFF. Variable domain in full (rest from reference TRBV28 and TRBJ1-1): DVKVTQSSRYLVKRTGEKVFLECVQDMDHENMFWYRQDPGLGLRLIYFSYDVKMKEKGDIPEGYSVSREKKERFSLILESASTNQTSMYLCASETGNTEAFFGQGTRLTVV.

The CDR3 coding sequence is TGCGCCAGCAGCCTTGGGACAGGGAACAATCAGCCCCAGCATTTT. This gives the protein CASSLGTGNNQPQHF. The V and J genes are TRBV4-3 and TRBJ1-5; 9 nucleotides match TRBD1. J lost 3 bases, V lost 4 bases, and 4 bases had no gene match. CDR3 length: 15 residues. CDR1 and CDR2 (germline): LGHNA, YSLEER.

The V and J genes are TRBV5-1 and TRBJ1-4; 8 bases are shared with TRBD1. V trimming: 1 base; J trimming: 7 bases; junction bases outside the gene matches: 6. Germline CDR1 and CDR2: SGHRS and YFSETQ. This CDR3 is 15 amino acids long. The CDR3 spells CASSLTGGIAEKLFF. CDR3 bases: TGCGCCAGCAGCTTGACAGGGGGAATAGCTGAAAAACTGTTTTTT.

V usage is TRBV7-2 and J usage is TRBJ2-1, with D unresolved. The germline V gene has CDR1 SGHTA and CDR2 FQGNSA. The CDR3 consists of 11 residues. Between the trimmed V and J ends, which lost 2 bases and 6 bases, there was a span of 2 bases. The CDR3 DNA is TGTGCCAGCAGCTTACTCAATGAGCAGTTCTTC. It codes for CASSLLNEQFF.

The CDR3 protein is CASSAGGRGNTGELFF. DNA for the CDR3: TGTGCCAGCAGCGCCGGGGGTAGGGGGAACACCGGGGAGCTGTTTTTT. The chain joins TRBV5-4 to TRBJ2-2; TRBD2 might be the D (6 bases). Germline assignment: CDR1 SGHNT and CDR2 YYREEE (reference sequence). This CDR3 contains 16 residues. The germline V and J ends were trimmed by 4 bases and 1 base, with 14 bases remaining between them.

The rearrangement joins TRBV11-2 to TRBJ2-1; 7 nucleotides match TRBD2. Germline-derived CDR1 and CDR2 are SGHAT and FQNNGV. J lost 5 bases, V lost 1 base, and 5 bases had no gene match. CDR3 length: 15 residues. CDR3 loop: CASSLVLADNNEQFF. The CDR3 region has the DNA TGTGCCAGCAGCTTAGTCCTAGCGGATAACAATGAGCAGTTCTTC.

This clone was detected only once. The chain employs TRBV5-6 and TRBJ1-1; D perhaps matches TRBD1 (6 bases). The germline CDR1 and CDR2 sequences are SGHDT and YYEEEE. Trimming removed 0 bases from V and 13 bases from J, with 19 bases in between. The CDR3 totals 14 residues. CDR3 in DNA: TGTGCCAGCAGCTTGGCAGGGGCCGAGGAGAAAGGTTTCTTT. Its translation is CASSLAGAEEKGFF.

The chain is built from TRBV19 and TRBJ1-3; D gene unclear. Germline assignment: CDR1 LNHDA and CDR2 SQIVND (reference sequence). This CDR3 contains 16 residues. The ends were cut back, 5 bases at V and 0 bases at J, with 14 bases in the middle. The CDR3 region is CASSRRRTDSGNTIYF. The CDR3 nucleotides are TGTGCCAGTAGTCGACGACGGACCGACTCTGGAAACACCATATATTTT.

This chain uses TRBV19 with TRBJ2-5; no firm D call. This CDR3 is built from 13 residues. Germline CDR1 LNHDA, CDR2 SQIVND (reference sequence). V was trimmed by 4 bases and J by 1 base, leaving 7 bases between them. This chain's CDR3 is CASSKSIQETQYF. The CDR3, as DNA: TGTGCCAGTAGTAAGTCCATCCAAGAGACCCAGTACTTC.

This chain joins TRBV10-2 and TRBJ2-1; 8 nucleotides align to TRBD2. The V segment lost 4 bases and the J segment 2 bases; nucleotides outside the gene matches: 7. There are 16 residues in the CDR3. The germline V gene has CDR1 WSHSY and CDR2 SAAADI. In DNA form, the CDR3 reads TGCGCCAGCAGTGGACAAGCGGGAGCGACCTACAATGAGCAGTTCTTC. It translates to CASSGQAGATYNEQFF.

The V and J genes are TRBV29-1 and TRBJ2-3, with TRBD1 identical over 8 bases. In germline, CDR1 is SQVTM, CDR2 ANQGSEA. The CDR3 has 13 amino acids. Trimming cost V 7 bases and J 2 bases; bases outside gene matches: 5. CDR3 amino acids: CSADRENTDTQYF. CDR3 sequence (DNA): TGCAGCGCGGACAGGGAAAACACAGATACGCAGTATTTT.

Worth noting for this clone: The same CDR3 can be traced to other DNA sequences in this sample. This chain connects TRBV5-1 to TRBJ1-2; tentative D call: TRBD1 (5 bases). CDR1 is SGHRS, CDR2 YFSETQ, per germline. The CDR3 extends over 13 amino acids. With 4 bases removed from V and 3 bases from J, the gap between germline ends came to 10 bases. The CDR3 DNA is TGCGCCAGCAGCCCAACGGGGGACTATGGCTACACCTTC. Its translation is CASSPTGDYGYTF. The full variable domain, its missing parts supplied by reference TRBV5-1 and TRBJ1-2, is KAGVTQTPRYLIKTRGQQVTLSCSPISGHRSVSWYQQTPGQGLQFLFEYFSETQRNKGNFPGRFSGRQFSNSRSEMNVSTLELGDSALYLCASSPTGDYGYTFGSGTRLTVV.

This clone appeared a few times. This chain joins TRBV2 and TRBJ2-7; TRBD2 matches 7 bases. The CDR3 consists of 15 residues. The V segment lost 6 bases and the J segment 3 bases; nucleotides outside the gene matches: 11. Germline V CDR1 and CDR2: SNHLY, FYNNEI. CDR3 region: CASRTSGIRDYEQYF. The CDR3 nucleotides read TGTGCCAGCAGAACCAGCGGGATAAGGGACTACGAGCAGTACTTC.

This chain joins TRBV15 and TRBJ1-5; D is unresolved. This CDR3 spans 15 amino acids. Trimming removed 0 bases from V and 1 base from J, with 7 bases in between. The germline CDR1 and CDR2 sequences are LNHNV and YYDKDF (reference sequence). The CDR3 is CATSRDSKSNQPQHF. As DNA, the CDR3 is TGTGCCACCAGCAGAGATTCGAAGAGCAATCAGCCCCAGCATTTT. The whole variable domain, remainder taken from reference TRBV15 and TRBJ1-5, is DAMVIQNPRYQVTQFGKPVTLSCSQTLNHNVMYWYQQKSSQAPKLLFHYYDKDFNNEADTPDNFQSRRPNTSFCFLDIRSPGLGDTAMYLCATSRDSKSNQPQHFGDGTRLSIL.

The V and J genes are TRBV21-1 and TRBJ1-6; the D call TRBD1 from the table was never checked on the DNA. TRBV21-1 has pseudogene status. The CDR3 length is 14 residues. CDR3 residues: CASTVGADNSPLHF. CDR3 DNA sequence: TGTGCCAGTACCGTGGGGGCCGATAATTCACCCCTCCACTTT.

CDR3 coding DNA: TGTGCCAGTAGTATGACCGGGACAGCTAATAGCAATCAGCCCCAGCATTTT. It encodes CASSMTGTANSNQPQHF. The rearrangement uses TRBV19 and TRBJ1-5; 7 bases line up with TRBD1. Germline-derived CDR1 and CDR2 are LNHDA and SQIVND (reference sequence). The CDR3 contains 17 residues. V lost 3 bases to trimming and J lost 0 bases; unmatched junction nucleotides: 8.

This clone was counted a few times. V usage is TRBV5-1 and J usage is TRBJ2-3, with D possibly TRBD2 on 6 matching bases. Germline V gene sequence: CDR1 SGHRS, CDR2 YFSETQ. The V end was cut by 4 bases, the J end by 2 bases, with 20 bases between. CDR3 length: 17 residues. The chain's CDR3 is CASSPQASAGLTDTQYF. CDR3 coding DNA: TGCGCCAGCAGCCCCCAGGCTTCCGCGGGACTCACAGATACGCAGTATTTT.

In its sample, this clone was seen once. V is TRBV6-1 and J is TRBJ1-5, with 7 positions matching TRBD1. Germline V gene sequence: CDR1 MNHNS, CDR2 SASEGT. With V trimmed by 3 bases and J by 13 bases, 6 bases remained unmatched. This CDR3 has 12 amino acids. Written as DNA, the CDR3 is TGTGCCAGCAGTGACAGGGGGAACCTTCAGCATTTT. Translating gives CASSDRGNLQHF.

The genes are TRBV5-1 and TRBJ1-1; 7 bases agree with TRBD1. CDR3 length equals 16 residues. Germline V lookup: CDR1 SGHRS, CDR2 YFSETQ. Trimming at V came to 2 bases and at J to 0 bases, leaving 7 bases not matched to a gene. CDR3 loop: CASSFNPGGMNTEAFF. The CDR3 nucleotides are TGCGCCAGCAGCTTTAATCCAGGGGGGATGAACACTGAAGCTTTCTTT.

The CDR3 region is CASSSSRDEQYF. Here the CDR3 DNA reads TGTGCCAGCAGCTCATCTAGGGACGAGCAGTACTTC. V gene TRBV13 combines with J gene TRBJ2-7, with no clear D. The length of the CDR3 is 12 residues. Germline V gene data show CDR1 as PRHDT and CDR2 as FYEKMQ (reference sequence). V lost 4 bases and J lost 5, with 9 bases in between.

As DNA, the CDR3 is TGTGCCAGCAGCAAGCGGACAGGGGGTGACTCCTATAATTCACCCCTCCACTTT. It is translated as CASSKRTGGDSYNSPLHF. The chain is built from TRBV5-4 and TRBJ1-6; 10 nucleotides align to TRBD1. With V trimmed by 4 bases and J by 0 bases, 7 bases remained unmatched. Germline CDR1 reads SGHNT; CDR2 reads YYREEE (reference sequence). The CDR3 is made up of 18 amino acids.

The chain uses TRBV5-1 and TRBJ2-7, with 9 positions matching TRBD1. CDR1 is SGHRS, CDR2 YFSETQ, per germline. The ends lost 2 bases at V and 2 bases at J; junction bases unmatched: 5. The CDR3 extends over 15 amino acids. CDR3 protein: CASSLGTGPAYEQYF. In DNA, the CDR3 is TGCGCCAGCAGCTTAGGGACAGGGCCTGCCTACGAGCAGTACTTC.

J is TRBJ1-1 and V is TRBV28; D unclear. CDR3 size: 12 residues. CDR1 and CDR2 (germline): MDHEN, SYDVKM. Trimming cost V 2 bases and J 5 bases, with 6 bases left between them. The CDR3: CASSLPKTEAFF. The CDR3 DNA follows: TGTGCCAGCAGTTTACCAAAGACTGAAGCTTTCTTT.